Below, 18 T cell receptor beta chains from the same sample are listed, as sequenced in a study of cytomegalovirus exposure and HLA in healthy donors. The PCR contained 60 Vbeta and 13 Jbeta primers. Clones were sequenced by immunoSEQ multiplex PCR, and TCRdb holds only the in-frame ones, with some missing. This table holds roughly 110,000 clones, around three quarters found once. Sequenced material: PBMCs. The receptors shown here come from a man aged 25-45 years in good health and CMV-seropositive.

V gene TRBV5-6 combines with J gene TRBJ1-6, with D perhaps matching TRBD1 (6 bases). The CDR3 consists of 13 residues. V dropped 2 bases and J dropped 6 bases, with 6 bases sitting between them. CDR1 SGHDT and CDR2 YYEEEE come from the germline V gene. This CDR3 is CASSFRGNSPLHF. CDR3 coding DNA: TGTGCCAGCAGCTTCAGGGGTAATTCACCCCTCCACTTT.

The V gene is TRBV4-2, the J gene TRBJ2-5; unclear D gene. The DNA end favors TRBJ2-7, so the J call may be wrong. The CDR3 runs 13 residues. Germline V gene sequence: CDR1 LGHNA, CDR2 YNFKEQ. The CDR3: CASSQVFPSEQYF. CDR3 sequence (DNA): TGTGCCAGCAGCCAAGTCTTTCCAAGCGAGCAGTACTTC.

The rearrangement links TRBV6-5 to TRBJ1-1, with D uncertain. V was shortened by 2 bases and J by 0 bases, with 7 bases between the two germline ends. Germline CDR1 is MNHEY and CDR2 is SVGAGI. This CDR3 has 14 amino acids. The CDR3 protein is CASSYAIMNTEAFF. DNA of the CDR3: TGTGCCAGCAGTTACGCGATTATGAACACTGAAGCTTTCTTT.

The chain couples TRBV9 to TRBJ2-3; D is uncertain. V was cut by 1 base and J by 3 bases, with 3 bases left in between. CDR1 and CDR2 from the germline V gene are SGDLS and YYNGEE. The CDR3 has 12 amino acids. CDR3 amino acids: CASSVRTDTQYF. The CDR3 region has the DNA TGTGCCAGCAGCGTACGGACAGATACGCAGTATTTT.

CDR3 in DNA: TGTGCCAGCAGTTCACCGTCGGGTGGCTACACCTTC. This codes for CASSSPSGGYTF. The chain joins TRBV27 to TRBJ1-2; D is unresolved. This CDR3 has 12 amino acids. The germline CDR1 and CDR2 sequences are MNHEY and SMNVEV (reference sequence). V lost 4 bases, J lost 7 bases, and 10 bases lay in between.

This rearrangement joins TRBV7-2 to TRBJ2-6; a possible D gene is TRBD1 (7 bases). The germline CDR1 and CDR2 sequences are SGHTA and FQGNSA. Trimming left V 4 bases short and J 0 bases short, with 16 bases between. The CDR3 spans 18 residues. The chain's CDR3 is CASSWAPGGNSGANVLTF. The CDR3 DNA sequence: TGTGCCAGCAGCTGGGCCCCAGGGGGGAACTCTGGGGCCAACGTCCTGACTTTC.

The gene calls are TRBV7-9 and TRBJ2-7, with TRBD1 matching over 7 bases. With V trimmed by 5 bases and J by 5 bases, 12 bases remained unmatched. Germline V gene sequence: CDR1 SEHNR, CDR2 FQNEAQ (reference sequence). This CDR3 has 15 residues. CDR3 sequence (DNA): TGTGCCAGCAGCGCCTGGACAGGACGAGTCGACGAGCAGTACTTC. Amino acid sequence: CASSAWTGRVDEQYF.

The V and J genes are TRBV19 and TRBJ2-1; 9 nucleotides match TRBD2. Germline values: CDR1 LNHDA, CDR2 SQIVND (reference sequence). The CDR3 is 15 residues long. The trim removed 1 base at V and 7 bases at J, leaving 5 bases unmatched. The chain's CDR3 is CASSIGGGALNEQFF. The CDR3 DNA reads TGTGCCAGTAGTATAGGCGGGGGGGCTTTGAATGAGCAGTTCTTC.

The chain joins TRBV30 to TRBJ2-5; D may be TRBD1 (5 bases). The V gene lost 1 base and the J gene lost 3 bases, with 27 bases spanning the gap. In germline, CDR1 is GTSNPN, CDR2 SVGIG (reference sequence). This CDR3 region has 19 residues. As DNA, the CDR3 is TGTGCCTGGAGTGGAGGTCCGACCCCCCCGCCGATACAGGAAGAGACCCAGTACTTC. It translates to CAWSGGPTPPPIQEETQYF.

This clone was observed a handful of times. The chain employs TRBV27 and TRBJ2-7, with 11 bases identical to TRBD2. The ends lost 3 bases at V and 6 bases at J; junction bases unmatched: 1. Germline V gives CDR1 MNHEY, CDR2 SMNVEV (reference sequence). The CDR3 contains 13 residues. CDR3: CASSFTSGGEQYF. The CDR3 region has the DNA TGTGCCAGCAGTTTTACTAGCGGGGGCGAGCAGTACTTC.

The chain couples TRBV28 to TRBJ2-7; 8 bases fit TRBD2. Germline trimming cut 2 bases from V and 7 bases from J; bases unmatched to any gene: 4. Germline V gene sequence: CDR1 MDHEN, CDR2 SYDVKM. This CDR3 region has 13 residues. CDR3 nucleotide sequence: TGTGCCAGCAGTTTACGGGGGGGATCGGAGCAGTACTTC. Its translation is CASSLRGGSEQYF.

This clone was recorded a few times. The rearrangement joins TRBV2 to TRBJ2-7, with a weak D call TRBD1 (5 bases). The CDR3 covers 13 residues. Per the germline V gene, CDR1 is SNHLY and CDR2 is FYNNEI. The V end was cut by 5 bases, the J end by 5 bases, with 13 bases between. The CDR3 reads CASSRVVRDEQYF. In nucleotides, the CDR3 is TGTGCCAGCAGTAGGGTTGTCAGGGACGAGCAGTACTTC.

This clone was counted a single time. The gene calls are TRBV10-3 and TRBJ2-7; perhaps TRBD1 as D (5 bases). The CDR3 runs to 15 residues. Trimming removed 6 bases at V and 0 bases at J, with 15 bases between. Germline V gene lookup returns CDR1 ENHRY and CDR2 SYGVKD. The CDR3 is CAIRGSTDSSYEQYF. The CDR3 DNA sequence: TGTGCCATCAGGGGATCGACAGACAGCTCCTACGAGCAGTACTTC.

The V gene is TRBV9, the J gene TRBJ1-2, with D maybe TRBD1 (5 bases). CDR1 and CDR2 from the germline V gene are SGDLS and YYNGEE. This CDR3 is built from 15 residues. V lost 0 bases, J lost 6 bases, and 15 bases lay in between. This chain's CDR3 is CASSVATVGQNGYTF. CDR3 coding DNA: TGTGCCAGCAGCGTAGCTACGGTGGGGCAGAATGGCTACACCTTC.

DNA of the CDR3: TGTGCCAGCAGCCGACAGGCGGGGGCGCAGTCCACAGATACGCAGTATTTT. Its protein is CASSRQAGAQSTDTQYF. The V gene is TRBV7-2, the J gene TRBJ2-3, with D perhaps TRBD2 (7 bases). Deletions cut 5 bases from V and 2 bases from J, with 20 bases between. Germline V lookup: CDR1 SGHTA, CDR2 FQGNSA. CDR3 length equals 17 residues.

V usage is TRBV6-1 and J usage is TRBJ2-3; maybe TRBD1 (5 bases). This CDR3 spans 14 amino acids. V was pared by 5 bases and J by 3 bases, with 12 bases between. Per germline, CDR1 MNHNS and CDR2 SASEGT. This CDR3 is CASSRRVRTDTQYF. The CDR3 DNA is TGTGCCAGCAGTCGCAGGGTTCGGACAGATACGCAGTATTTT.

V is TRBV7-2 and J is TRBJ1-1; D may be TRBD1 (5 bases). V was cut by 2 bases and J by 5 bases, with 21 bases left in between. Germline assignment: CDR1 SGHTA and CDR2 FQGNSA. CDR3 length equals 17 residues. For the CDR3, the DNA is TGTGCCAGCAGCTTAATCGATGGGACGGGGGGATTTACTGAAGCTTTCTTT. Translation gives CASSLIDGTGGFTEAFF.

The V gene is TRBV29-1, the J gene TRBJ2-6, with a tentative D call TRBD2 (5 bases). The V gene lost 6 bases and the J gene lost 0 bases, with 6 bases spanning the gap. Germline loops: CDR1 SQVTM, CDR2 ANQGSEA. There are 13 residues in the CDR3. CDR3 in DNA: TGCAGCGTCGAGGGCTCTGGGGCCAACGTCCTGACTTTC. Its protein is CSVEGSGANVLTF.